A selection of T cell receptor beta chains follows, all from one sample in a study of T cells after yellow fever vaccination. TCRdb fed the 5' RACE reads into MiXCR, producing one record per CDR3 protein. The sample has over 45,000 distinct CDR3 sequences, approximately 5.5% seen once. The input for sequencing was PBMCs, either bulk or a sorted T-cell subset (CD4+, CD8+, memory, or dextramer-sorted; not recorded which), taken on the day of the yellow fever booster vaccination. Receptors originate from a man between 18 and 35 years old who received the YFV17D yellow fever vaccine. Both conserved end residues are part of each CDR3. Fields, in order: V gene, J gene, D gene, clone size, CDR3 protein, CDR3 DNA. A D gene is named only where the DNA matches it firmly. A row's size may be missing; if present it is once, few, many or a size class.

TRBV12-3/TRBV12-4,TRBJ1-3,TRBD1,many,CASNMGQLSGNTIYF,TGTGCCAGCAACATGGGACAGCTCTCTGGAAACACCATATATTTT
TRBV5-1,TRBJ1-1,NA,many,CASSRRGSTEAFF,TGCGCCAGCAGCAGGAGGGGGAGCACTGAAGCTTTCTTT
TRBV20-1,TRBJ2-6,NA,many,CSARPGWDSGANVLTF,TGCAGTGCTAGACCAGGATGGGACTCTGGGGCCAACGTCCTGACTTTC
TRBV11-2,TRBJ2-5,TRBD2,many,CASSWGLAGIIQETQYF,TGTGCCAGCAGCTGGGGACTAGCGGGGATTATACAAGAGACCCAGTACTTC
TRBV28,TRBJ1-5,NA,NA,CASSLPHTNQPQHF,TGTGCCAGCAGTTTACCCCACACTAATCAGCCCCAGCATTTT
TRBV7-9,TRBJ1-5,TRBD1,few,CASSLSRTGANQPQHF,TGTGCCAGCAGCTTGTCGAGGACAGGGGCCAATCAGCCCCAGCATTTT
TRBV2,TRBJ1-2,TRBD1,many,CASSEPGQGKIYGYTF,TGTGCCAGCAGCGAACCTGGACAGGGGAAAATCTATGGCTACACCTTC
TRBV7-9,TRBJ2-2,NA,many,CASSPVGDRNTGELFF,TGTGCCAGCAGCCCCGTTGGAGACCGAAACACCGGGGAGCTGTTTTTT
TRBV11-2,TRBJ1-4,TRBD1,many,CASSRGGWEDRVEKLFF,TGTGCCAGCAGCCGAGGGGGCTGGGAGGACAGGGTCGAAAAACTGTTTTTT
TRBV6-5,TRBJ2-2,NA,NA,CASSYSKLGAPTGELFF,TGTGCCAGCAGTTACTCGAAGCTGGGGGCCCCCACCGGGGAGCTGTTTTTT
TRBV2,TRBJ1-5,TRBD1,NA,CASSGQGSWPQHF,TGTGCCAGCAGCGGACAGGGATCTTGGCCCCAGCATTTT
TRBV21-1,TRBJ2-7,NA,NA,CASSVKKGLGLRAYEQYF,TGTGCCAGCAGCGTTAAGAAGGGACTAGGATTACGCGCCTACGAGCAGTACTTC
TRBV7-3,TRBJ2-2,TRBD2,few,CASSSTSGGGTGELFF,TGTGCCAGCAGCTCCACTAGCGGGGGAGGGACCGGGGAGCTGTTTTTT
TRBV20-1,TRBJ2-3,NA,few,CSARKNPDTQYF,TGCAGTGCTAGGAAGAACCCAGATACGCAGTATTTT
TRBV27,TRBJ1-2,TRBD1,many,CASSGQVPGSRGYTF,TGTGCCAGCAGTGGACAGGTCCCCGGGTCTCGTGGCTACACCTTC
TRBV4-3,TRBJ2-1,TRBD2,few,CASSQEASGDYNEQFF,TGCGCCAGCAGCCAAGAGGCTAGCGGAGATTACAATGAGCAGTTCTTC
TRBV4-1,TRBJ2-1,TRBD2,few,CASSPLGGGTPGNEQFF,TGCGCCAGCAGCCCTCTGGGGGGGGGGACCCCAGGCAATGAGCAGTTCTTC
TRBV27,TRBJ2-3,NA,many,CASSPRDTFTDTQYF,TGTGCCAGCAGTCCCCGGGACACTTTCACAGATACGCAGTATTTT
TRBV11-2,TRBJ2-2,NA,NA,CASSLVSRGGHRGTGELFF,TGTGCCAGCAGCTTAGTTAGTAGGGGTGGTCACCGGGGCACCGGGGAGCTGTTTTTT
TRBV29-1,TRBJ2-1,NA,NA,CSSEAPDYNEQFF,TGCAGCTCTGAGGCGCCAGACTACAATGAGCAGTTCTTC
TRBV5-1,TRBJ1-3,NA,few,CASSLESAGNTIYF,TGCGCCAGCAGCTTGGAAAGCGCTGGAAACACCATATATTTT
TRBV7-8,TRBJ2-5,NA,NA,CASSLVRTPWTQYF,TGTGCCAGCAGCTTAGTGAGGACCCCGTGGACCCAGTACTTC
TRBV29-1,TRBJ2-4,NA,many,CSVVSLAKNIQYF,TGCAGCGTTGTTAGCCTAGCCAAAAACATTCAGTACTTC
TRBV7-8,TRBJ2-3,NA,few,CASSLSGGLGTQYF,TGTGCCAGCAGCTTAAGTGGGGGTCTAGGCACGCAGTATTTT
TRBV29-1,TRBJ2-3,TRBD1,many,CSVEDIYRGPDTQYF,TGCAGCGTTGAAGATATTTACAGGGGCCCAGATACGCAGTATTTT
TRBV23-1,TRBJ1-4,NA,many,CASRGDGQTLNSTNEKLFF,TGCGCCAGCCGAGGGGACGGACAGACCCTTAATTCAACTAATGAAAAACTGTTTTTT
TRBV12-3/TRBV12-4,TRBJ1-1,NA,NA,CASSLGQVWLVGDTEAFF,TGTGCCAGCAGTTTAGGACAGGTTTGGTTGGTGGGGGACACTGAAGCTTTCTTT
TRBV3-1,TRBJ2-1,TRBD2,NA,CASSDPLAGGPDNEQFF,TGTGCCAGCAGCGATCCCCTAGCGGGGGGGCCCGATAATGAGCAGTTCTTC
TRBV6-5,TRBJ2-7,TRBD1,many,CASSYSAGTEALTYEQYF,TGTGCCAGCAGTTACTCGGCCGGGACAGAGGCCTTAACCTACGAGCAGTACTTC
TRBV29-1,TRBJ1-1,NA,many,CSVVYGDYTEAFF,TGCAGCGTTGTATATGGGGACTACACTGAAGCTTTCTTT
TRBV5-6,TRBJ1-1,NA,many,CASSLGRRNTEAFF,TGTGCCAGCAGCTTGGGCAGGCGGAACACTGAAGCTTTCTTT
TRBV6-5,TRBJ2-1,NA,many,CASSYYVGASSNEQFF,TGTGCCAGCAGTTACTACGTGGGGGCCTCATCCAATGAGCAGTTCTTC
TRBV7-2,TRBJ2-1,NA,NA,CASSLAFRGQGNEQFF,TGTGCCAGCAGCTTAGCTTTTAGGGGCCAAGGAAATGAGCAGTTCTTC
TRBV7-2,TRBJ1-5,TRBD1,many,CASSPELAGGSQPQHF,TGTGCCAGCAGCCCGGAATTGGCAGGGGGGAGTCAGCCCCAGCATTTT
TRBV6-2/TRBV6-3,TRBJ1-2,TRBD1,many,CASAPIGGMGYTF,TGTGCCAGCGCTCCCATAGGGGGCATGGGCTACACCTTC
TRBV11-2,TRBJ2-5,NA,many,CASSGGGEKYQETQYF,TGTGCCAGCAGCGGAGGCGGGGAGAAGTACCAAGAGACCCAGTACTTC
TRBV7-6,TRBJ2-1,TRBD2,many,CASSAAVSGVSSYNEQFF,TGTGCCAGCAGCGCAGCGGTGAGCGGGGTCAGCTCCTACAATGAGCAGTTCTTC
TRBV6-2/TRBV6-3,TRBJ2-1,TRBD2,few,CASSYSTTSGGNEQFF,TGTGCCAGCAGTTACTCTACGACTAGCGGCGGGAATGAGCAGTTCTTC
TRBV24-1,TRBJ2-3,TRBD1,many,CATSDWREGATDTQYF,TGTGCCACCAGTGATTGGAGAGAGGGGGCCACAGATACGCAGTATTTT
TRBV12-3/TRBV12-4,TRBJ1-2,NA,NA,CASTPGFNYGYTF,TGTGCCAGCACCCCCGGGTTTAACTATGGCTACACCTTC
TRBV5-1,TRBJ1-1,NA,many,CASSPMTQGSTEAFF,TGCGCCAGCAGCCCCATGACCCAGGGGAGCACTGAAGCTTTCTTT
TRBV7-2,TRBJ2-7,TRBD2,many,CASSLRISGGLHEQYF,TGTGCCAGCAGCTTGAGGATTAGCGGGGGGCTCCACGAGCAGTACTTC
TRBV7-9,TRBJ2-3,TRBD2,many,CASSRGVWADTQYF,TGTGCCAGCAGCCGGGGGGTTTGGGCAGATACGCAGTATTTT
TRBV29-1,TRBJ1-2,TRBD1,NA,CSVEGDRDKGYGYTF,TGCAGCGTTGAAGGAGACAGGGATAAAGGCTATGGCTACACCTTC
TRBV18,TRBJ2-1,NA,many,CASSRVLAGFYNEQFF,TGTGCCAGCTCACGCGTTCTCGCGGGCTTCTACAATGAGCAGTTCTTC
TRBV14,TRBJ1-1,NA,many,CASSQDIGQTEAFF,TGTGCCAGCAGCCAAGACATTGGGCAGACTGAAGCTTTCTTT
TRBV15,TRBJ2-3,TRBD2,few,CATSRGLAGGSDTQYF,TGTGCCACCAGCAGGGGACTAGCGGGGGGTTCAGATACGCAGTATTTT
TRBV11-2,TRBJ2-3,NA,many,CASSPPGLPDTQYF,TGTGCCAGCAGCCCGCCGGGACTGCCAGATACGCAGTATTTT
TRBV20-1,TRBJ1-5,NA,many,CSARYRNQPQHF,TGCAGTGCTAGGTACAGAAATCAGCCCCAGCATTTT